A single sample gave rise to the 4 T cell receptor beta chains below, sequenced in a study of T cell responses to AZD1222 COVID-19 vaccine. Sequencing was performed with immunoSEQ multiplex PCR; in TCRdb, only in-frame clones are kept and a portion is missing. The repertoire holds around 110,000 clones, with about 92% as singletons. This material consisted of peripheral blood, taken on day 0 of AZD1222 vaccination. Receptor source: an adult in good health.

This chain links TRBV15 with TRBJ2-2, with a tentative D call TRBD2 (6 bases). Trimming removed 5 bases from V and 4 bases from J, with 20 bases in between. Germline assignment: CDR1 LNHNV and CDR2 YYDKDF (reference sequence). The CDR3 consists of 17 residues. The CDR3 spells CATSVGVAGPFTGELFF. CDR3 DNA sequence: TGTGCCACCAGCGTTGGAGTTGCGGGACCCTTCACCGGGGAGCTGTTTTTT.

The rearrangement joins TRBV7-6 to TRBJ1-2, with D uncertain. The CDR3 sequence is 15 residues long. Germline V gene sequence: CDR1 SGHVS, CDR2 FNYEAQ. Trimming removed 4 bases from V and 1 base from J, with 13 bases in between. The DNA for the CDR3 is TGTGCCAGCAGCTCCCTCTGGGGAGTTAACTATGGCTACACCTTC. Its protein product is CASSSLWGVNYGYTF.

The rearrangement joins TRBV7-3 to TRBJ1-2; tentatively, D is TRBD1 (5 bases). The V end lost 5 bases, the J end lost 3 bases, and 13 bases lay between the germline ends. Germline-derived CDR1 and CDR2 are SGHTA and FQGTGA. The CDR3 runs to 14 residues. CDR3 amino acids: CASSPTGTDYGYTF. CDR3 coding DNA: TGTGCCAGCAGCCCGACCGGGACCGACTATGGCTACACCTTC.

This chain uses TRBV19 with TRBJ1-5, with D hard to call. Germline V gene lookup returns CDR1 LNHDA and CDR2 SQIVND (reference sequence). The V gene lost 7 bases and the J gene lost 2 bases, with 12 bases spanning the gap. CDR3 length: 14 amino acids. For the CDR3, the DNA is TGTGCCAGTACCGCAACTATGGGCAATCAGCCCCAGCATTTT. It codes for CASTATMGNQPQHF.